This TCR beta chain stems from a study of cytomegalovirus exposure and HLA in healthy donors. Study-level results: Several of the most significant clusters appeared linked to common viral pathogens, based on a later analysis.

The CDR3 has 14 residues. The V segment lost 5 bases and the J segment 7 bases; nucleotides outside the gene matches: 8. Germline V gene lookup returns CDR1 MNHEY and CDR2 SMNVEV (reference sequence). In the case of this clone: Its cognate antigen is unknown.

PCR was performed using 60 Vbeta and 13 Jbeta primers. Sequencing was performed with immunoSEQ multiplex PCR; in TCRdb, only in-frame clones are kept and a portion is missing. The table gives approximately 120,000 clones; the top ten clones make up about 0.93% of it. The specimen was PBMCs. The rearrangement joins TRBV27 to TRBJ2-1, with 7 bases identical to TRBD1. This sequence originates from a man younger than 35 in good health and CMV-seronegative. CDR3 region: CASSPLIQGNEQFF. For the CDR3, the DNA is TGTGCCAGCAGTCCCCTTATACAGGGGAATGAGCAGTTCTTC.